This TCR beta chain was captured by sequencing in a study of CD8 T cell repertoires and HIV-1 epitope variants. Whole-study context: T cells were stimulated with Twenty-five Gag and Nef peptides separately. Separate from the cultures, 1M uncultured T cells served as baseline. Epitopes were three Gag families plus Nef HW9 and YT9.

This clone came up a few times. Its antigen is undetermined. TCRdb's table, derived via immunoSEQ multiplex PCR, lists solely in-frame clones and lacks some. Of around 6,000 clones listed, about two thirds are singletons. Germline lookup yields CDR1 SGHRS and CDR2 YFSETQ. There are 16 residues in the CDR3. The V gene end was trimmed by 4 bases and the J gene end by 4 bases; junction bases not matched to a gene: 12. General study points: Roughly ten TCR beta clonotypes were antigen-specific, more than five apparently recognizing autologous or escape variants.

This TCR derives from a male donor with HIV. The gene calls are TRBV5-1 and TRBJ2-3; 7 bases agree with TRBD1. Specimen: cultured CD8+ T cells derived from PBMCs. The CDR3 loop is CASSRGTAIGADTQYF. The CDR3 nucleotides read TGCGCCAGCAGCAGGGGGACAGCTATCGGGGCAGATACGCAGTATTTT.